This T cell receptor beta chain was sequenced in a study of identical twins. This clonotype was recorded at least ten times. Its cognate antigen is unknown. From the 5' RACE reads, TCRdb called clonotypes with MiXCR, one entry per CDR3 protein. The table lists about 660,000 distinct CDR3 sequences, around 8.3% of them singletons. General study results and limits: Within twin pairs, the out-of-frame alpha sequences they shared showed excess low generation probability.

CDR3 length: 12 amino acids. The V gene's germline CDR1 is SEHNR and CDR2 FQNEAQ (reference sequence). Trimming shortened V by 0 bases and J by 10 bases, and 7 bases separated the two germline ends. In addition, the sample was reused for a study of yellow fever vaccine responses in identical twins.

The V and J genes are TRBV7-9 and TRBJ2-1; maybe TRBD1 (5 bases). The specimen sequenced was PBMCs. The TCR originated in a woman aged 18-29 years in good health. CDR3 residues: CASSLAGEEQFF. CDR3 DNA: TGTGCCAGCAGCTTAGCAGGGGAAGAGCAGTTCTTC. Using reference TRBV7-9 and TRBJ2-1 for the parts outside the CDR3, the full variable domain is DTGVSQNPRHKITKRGQNVTFRCDPISEHNRLYWYRQTLGQGPEFLTYFQNEAQLEKSRLLSDRFSAERPKGSFSTLEIQRTEQGDSAMYLCASSLAGEEQFFGPGTRLTVL.